These 3 T cell receptor beta chains share one sample of origin, sequenced in a study of T cells expressing NK-cell markers. TCRdb re-called the 5' RACE reads and shows each CDR3 protein once, DNA omitted. The specimen's table records over 250,000 distinct CDR3 sequences. Source material: blood T cells: a sorted CD56 or NKG2C T cell subset, CD4+ or CD8+ T cells, or bulk PBMC T cells (not recorded which). The receptors shown here come from a woman between 18 and 70 years old in good health.

The gene calls are TRBV5-1 and TRBJ2-1. The germline CDR1 and CDR2 sequences are SGHRS and YFSETQ. The CDR3 is 14 amino acids. The CDR3 loop reads CASSFGEPYNEQFF.

The chain joins TRBV20-1 to TRBJ2-3. The CDR3 totals 13 residues. Germline CDR1 reads DFQATT; CDR2 reads SNEGSKA (reference sequence). CDR3 in amino acids: CSARVRSTDTQYF.

J is TRBJ1-2 and V is TRBV2; without DNA, the TCRdb call of TRBD1 cannot be checked. CDR3 size: 13 residues. Per the germline V gene, CDR1 is SNHLY and CDR2 is FYNNEI. CDR3 protein: CASRPTGAGGYTF.